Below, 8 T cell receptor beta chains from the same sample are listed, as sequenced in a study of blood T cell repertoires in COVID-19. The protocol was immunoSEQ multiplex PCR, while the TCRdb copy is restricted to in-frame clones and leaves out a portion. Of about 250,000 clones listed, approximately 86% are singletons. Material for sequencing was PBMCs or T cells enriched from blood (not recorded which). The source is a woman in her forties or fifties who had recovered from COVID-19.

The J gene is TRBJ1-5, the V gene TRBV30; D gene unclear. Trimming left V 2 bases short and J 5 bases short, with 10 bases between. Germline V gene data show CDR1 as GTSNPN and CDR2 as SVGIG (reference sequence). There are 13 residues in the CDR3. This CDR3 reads CAWSPAGYQPQHF. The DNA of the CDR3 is TGTGCCTGGAGTCCGGCAGGCTATCAGCCCCAGCATTTT.

The CDR3 DNA reads as TGTGCCAGCAGCTTCGGGCAGGGGGCCGAAGAGACCCAGTACTTC. Protein: CASSFGQGAEETQYF. The chain uses TRBV11-3 and TRBJ2-5; TRBD1 matches 8 bases. With V trimmed by 3 bases and J by 3 bases, 6 bases remained unmatched. Germline V gives CDR1 SGHNT, CDR2 YENEEA. The CDR3 loop spans 15 amino acids. Filled out from reference TRBV11-3 and TRBJ2-5, the complete variable domain reads EAGVVQSPRYKIIEKKQPVAFWCNPISGHNTLYWYLQNLGQGPELLIRYENEEAVDDSQLPKDRFSAERLKGVDSTLKIQPAELGDSAVYLCASSFGQGAEETQYFGPGTRLLVL.

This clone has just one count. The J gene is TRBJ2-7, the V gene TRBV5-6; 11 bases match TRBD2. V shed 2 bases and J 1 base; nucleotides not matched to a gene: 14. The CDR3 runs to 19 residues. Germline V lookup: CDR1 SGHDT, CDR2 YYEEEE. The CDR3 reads CASSFTVSGRAMVSYEQYF. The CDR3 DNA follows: TGTGCCAGCAGCTTTACGGTTAGCGGGAGGGCCATGGTTTCCTACGAGCAGTACTTC.

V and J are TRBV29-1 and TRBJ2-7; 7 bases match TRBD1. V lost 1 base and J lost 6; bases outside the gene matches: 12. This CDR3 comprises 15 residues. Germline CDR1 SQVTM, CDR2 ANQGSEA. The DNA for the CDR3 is TGCAGCGTTGAAGGCCTCCTTGGACAGGTCCCCGAGCAGTACTTC. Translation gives CSVEGLLGQVPEQYF.

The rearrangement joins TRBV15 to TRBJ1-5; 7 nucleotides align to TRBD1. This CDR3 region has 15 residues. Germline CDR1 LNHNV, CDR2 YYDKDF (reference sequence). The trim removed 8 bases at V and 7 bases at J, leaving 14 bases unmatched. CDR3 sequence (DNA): TGTGCCACCTCTTTACAGGGGAGCATCAGGCAGCCCCAGCATTTT. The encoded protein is CATSLQGSIRQPQHF.

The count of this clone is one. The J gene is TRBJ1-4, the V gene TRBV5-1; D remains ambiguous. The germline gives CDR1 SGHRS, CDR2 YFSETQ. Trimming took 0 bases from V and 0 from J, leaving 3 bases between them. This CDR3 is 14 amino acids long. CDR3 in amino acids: CASSLAATNEKLFF. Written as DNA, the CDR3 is TGCGCCAGCAGCTTGGCTGCAACTAATGAAAAACTGTTTTTT.

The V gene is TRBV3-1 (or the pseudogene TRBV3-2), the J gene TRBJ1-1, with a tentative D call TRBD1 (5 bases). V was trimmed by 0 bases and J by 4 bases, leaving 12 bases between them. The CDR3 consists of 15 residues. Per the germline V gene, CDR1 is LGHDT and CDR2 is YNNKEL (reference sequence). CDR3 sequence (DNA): TGTGCCAGCAGCCAAGATGTGACAGTTGCCACTGAAGCTTTCTTT. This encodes CASSQDVTVATEAFF.

The CDR3 region is CASAWAGQETQYF. The CDR3 DNA is TGTGCCAGCGCCTGGGCCGGTCAAGAGACCCAGTACTTC. The chain links TRBV2 to TRBJ2-5; D gene unclear. The length of the CDR3 is 13 residues. The germline gives CDR1 SNHLY, CDR2 FYNNEI. Trimming removed 8 bases from V and 2 bases from J, with 12 bases in between.